This TCR beta chain was sequenced for a study of T cell changes during pregnancy in multiple sclerosis. The assay was immunoSEQ multiplex PCR, and TCRdb's table has in-frame clones only and misses some. This table has roughly 38,000 clones, over 75% appearing once. The TCR was taken from a female donor with multiple sclerosis, enrolled in a pregnancy study. The sequencing here drew on CD4+ T cells from peripheral blood mononuclear cells, taken before pregnancy.

The CDR3 DNA reads as TGTGCCAGCAGCTTAGAGCCGGGACAGGTAAAAGAGACCCAGTACTTC. It codes for CASSLEPGQVKETQYF. V usage is TRBV7-2 and J usage is TRBJ2-5; 8 bases fit TRBD1. Germline-derived CDR1 and CDR2 are SGHTA and FQGNSA. The CDR3 is made up of 16 amino acids. Trimming at V came to 1 base and at J to 3 bases, leaving 7 bases not matched to a gene.